This T cell receptor (beta chain) was captured in a study of response to subunit inactivated influenza vaccine. This clonotype occurred a few times. The ends were cut back, 2 bases at V and 1 base at J, with 21 bases in the middle. Germline lookup yields CDR1 SGHDT and CDR2 YYEEEE. The CDR3 consists of 18 residues. TCRdb used MiXCR to reprocess the RT-PCR reads, holding one entry per CDR3 protein. Of about 650,000 distinct CDR3 sequences in the sample, roughly 14% were seen once. This receptor was taken from a man aged 45-65 years who received an inactivated influenza vaccine. The sample consisted of PBMCs from blood, taken 11 to 12 days after vaccination. The chain joins TRBV5-6 to TRBJ1-1; a weak D match, TRBD1 (5 bases). The CDR3: CASSLISWATGGNTEAFF. The DNA for the CDR3 is TGTGCCAGCAGCTTAATCTCCTGGGCGACTGGGGGGAACACTGAAGCTTTCTTT.